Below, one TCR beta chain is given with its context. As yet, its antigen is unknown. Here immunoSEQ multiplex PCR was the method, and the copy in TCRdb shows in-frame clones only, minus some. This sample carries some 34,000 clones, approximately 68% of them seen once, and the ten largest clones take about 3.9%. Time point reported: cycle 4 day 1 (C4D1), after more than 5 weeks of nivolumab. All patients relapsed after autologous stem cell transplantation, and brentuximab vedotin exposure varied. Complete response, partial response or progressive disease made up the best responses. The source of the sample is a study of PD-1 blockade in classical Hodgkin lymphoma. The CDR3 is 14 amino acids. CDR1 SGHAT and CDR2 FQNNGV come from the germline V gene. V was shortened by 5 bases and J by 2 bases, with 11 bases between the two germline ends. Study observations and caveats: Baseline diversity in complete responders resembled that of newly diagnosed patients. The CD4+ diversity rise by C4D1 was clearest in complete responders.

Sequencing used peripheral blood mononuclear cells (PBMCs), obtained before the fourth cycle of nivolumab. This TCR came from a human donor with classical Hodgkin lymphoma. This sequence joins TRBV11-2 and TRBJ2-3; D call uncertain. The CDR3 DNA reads TGTGCCAGCAGCGTTACACAGATCACAGATACGCAGTATTTT. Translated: CASSVTQITDTQYF.